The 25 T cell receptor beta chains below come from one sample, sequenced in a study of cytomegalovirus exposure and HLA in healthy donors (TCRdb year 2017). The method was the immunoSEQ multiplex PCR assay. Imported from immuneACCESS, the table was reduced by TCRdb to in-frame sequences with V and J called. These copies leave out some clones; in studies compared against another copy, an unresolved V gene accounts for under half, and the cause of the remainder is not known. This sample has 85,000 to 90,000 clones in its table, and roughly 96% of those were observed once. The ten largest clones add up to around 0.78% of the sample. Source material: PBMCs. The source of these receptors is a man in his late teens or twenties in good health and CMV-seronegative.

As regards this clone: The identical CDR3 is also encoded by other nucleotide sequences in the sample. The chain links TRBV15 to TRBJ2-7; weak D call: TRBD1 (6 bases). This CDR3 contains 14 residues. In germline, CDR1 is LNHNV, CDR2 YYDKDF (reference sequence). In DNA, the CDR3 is TGTGCCACCAGCAGATTCCGGGACACCAACGAGCAGTACGTT. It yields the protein CATSRFRDTNEQYV.

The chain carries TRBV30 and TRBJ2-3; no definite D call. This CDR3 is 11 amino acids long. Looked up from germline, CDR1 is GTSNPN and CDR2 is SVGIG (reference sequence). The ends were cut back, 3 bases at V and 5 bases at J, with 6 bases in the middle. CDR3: CAWSAKDTQYF. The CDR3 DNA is TGTGCCTGGAGCGCGAAAGATACGCAGTATTTT.

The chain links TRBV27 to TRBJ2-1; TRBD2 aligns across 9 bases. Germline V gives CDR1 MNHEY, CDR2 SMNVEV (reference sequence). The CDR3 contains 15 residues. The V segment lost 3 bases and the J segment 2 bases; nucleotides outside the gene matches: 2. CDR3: CASSLREGPYNEQFF. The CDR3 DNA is TGTGCCAGCAGTTTGCGGGAGGGTCCCTACAATGAGCAGTTCTTC.

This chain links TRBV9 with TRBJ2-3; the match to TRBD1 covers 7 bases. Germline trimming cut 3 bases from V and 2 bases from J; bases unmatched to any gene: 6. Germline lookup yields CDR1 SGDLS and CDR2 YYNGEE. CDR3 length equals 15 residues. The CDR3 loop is CASSARDRNTDTQYF. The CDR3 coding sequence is TGTGCCAGCAGCGCCCGGGACAGAAACACAGATACGCAGTATTTT. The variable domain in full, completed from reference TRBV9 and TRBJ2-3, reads DSGVTQTPKHLITATGQRVTLRCSPRSGDLSVYWYQQSLDQGLQFLIQYYNGEERAKGNILERFSAQQFPDLHSELNLSSLELGDSALYFCASSARDRNTDTQYFGPGTRLTVL.

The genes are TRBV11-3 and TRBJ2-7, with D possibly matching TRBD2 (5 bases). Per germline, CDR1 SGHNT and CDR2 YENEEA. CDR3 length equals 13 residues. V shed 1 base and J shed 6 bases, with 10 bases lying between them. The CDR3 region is CASSLVAGTEQYV. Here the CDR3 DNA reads TGTGCCAGCAGCTTAGTGGCGGGTACCGAGCAGTACGTC.

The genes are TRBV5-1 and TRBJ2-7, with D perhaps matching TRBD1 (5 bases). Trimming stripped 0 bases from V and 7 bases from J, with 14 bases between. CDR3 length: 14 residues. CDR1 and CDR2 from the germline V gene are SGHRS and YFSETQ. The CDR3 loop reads CASSLGGRLGEQYF. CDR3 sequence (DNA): TGCGCCAGCAGCTTGGGGGGCAGGTTAGGAGAGCAGTACTTC.

The CDR3 spells CASSPLRWAGGESGNTIYF. CDR3 bases: TGCGCCAGCAGTCCCCTTAGATGGGCAGGGGGCGAATCTGGAAACACCATATATTTT. The chain links TRBV5-1 to TRBJ1-3; 8 positions agree with TRBD1. J was trimmed by 1 base and V by 5 bases; bases with no gene match: 17. Germline V gene sequence: CDR1 SGHRS, CDR2 YFSETQ. This CDR3 has 19 amino acids.

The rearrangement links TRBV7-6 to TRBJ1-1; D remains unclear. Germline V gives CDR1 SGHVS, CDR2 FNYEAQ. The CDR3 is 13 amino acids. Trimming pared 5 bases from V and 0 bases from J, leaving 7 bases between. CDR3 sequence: CASSRGMNTEAFF. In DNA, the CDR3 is TGTGCCAGCAGCCGGGGAATGAACACTGAAGCTTTCTTT.

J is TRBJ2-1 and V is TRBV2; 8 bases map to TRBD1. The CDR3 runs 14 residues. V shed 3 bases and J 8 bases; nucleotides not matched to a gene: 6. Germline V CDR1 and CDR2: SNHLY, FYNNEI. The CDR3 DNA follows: TGTGCCAGCAGTGATGACAGGGGCTGGGATGAGCAGTTCTTC. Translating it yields CASSDDRGWDEQFF.

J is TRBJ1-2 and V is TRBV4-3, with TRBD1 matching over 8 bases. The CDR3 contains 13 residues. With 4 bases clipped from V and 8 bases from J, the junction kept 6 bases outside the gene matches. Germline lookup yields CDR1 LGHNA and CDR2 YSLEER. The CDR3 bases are TGCGCCAGCAGCCTGGACAGGGAGGGCGGCTACACCTTC. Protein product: CASSLDREGGYTF.

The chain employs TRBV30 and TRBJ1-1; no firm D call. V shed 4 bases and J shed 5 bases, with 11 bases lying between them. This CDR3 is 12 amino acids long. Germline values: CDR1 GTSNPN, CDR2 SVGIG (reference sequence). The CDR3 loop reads CAWTEGRTEAFF. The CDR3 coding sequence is TGTGCCTGGACCGAGGGAAGGACTGAAGCTTTCTTT.

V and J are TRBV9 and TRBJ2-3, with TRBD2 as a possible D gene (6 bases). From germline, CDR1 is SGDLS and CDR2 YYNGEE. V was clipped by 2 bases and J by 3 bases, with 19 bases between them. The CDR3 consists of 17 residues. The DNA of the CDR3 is TGTGCCAGCAGCGTCCCTATCACCCGGGAGATGACAGATACGCAGTATTTT. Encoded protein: CASSVPITREMTDTQYF.

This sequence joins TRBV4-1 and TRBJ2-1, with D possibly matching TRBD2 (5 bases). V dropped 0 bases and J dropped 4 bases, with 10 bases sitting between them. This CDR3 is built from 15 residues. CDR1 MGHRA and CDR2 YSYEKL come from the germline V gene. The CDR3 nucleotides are TGCGCCAGCAGCCAAGATGTTCGGAGGTACAATGAGCAGTTCTTC. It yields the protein CASSQDVRRYNEQFF.

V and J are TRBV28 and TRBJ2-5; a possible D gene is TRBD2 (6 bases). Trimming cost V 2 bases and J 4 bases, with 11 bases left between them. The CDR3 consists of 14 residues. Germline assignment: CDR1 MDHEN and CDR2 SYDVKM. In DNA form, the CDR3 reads TGTGCCAGCAGTTTAGGGTCTAGCGTAGAGACCCAGTACTTC. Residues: CASSLGSSVETQYF.

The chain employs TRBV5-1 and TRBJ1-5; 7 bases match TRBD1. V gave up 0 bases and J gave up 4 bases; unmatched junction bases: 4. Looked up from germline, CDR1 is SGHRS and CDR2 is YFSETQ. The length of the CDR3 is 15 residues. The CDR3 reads CASSLDSRGNQPQHF. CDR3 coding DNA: TGCGCCAGCAGCTTGGATTCCAGGGGGAATCAGCCCCAGCATTTT.

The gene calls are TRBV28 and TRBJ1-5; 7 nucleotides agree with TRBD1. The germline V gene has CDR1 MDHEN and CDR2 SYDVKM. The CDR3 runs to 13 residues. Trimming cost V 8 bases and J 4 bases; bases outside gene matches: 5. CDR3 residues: CASATGANQPQHF. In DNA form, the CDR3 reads TGTGCCAGCGCCACAGGGGCTAATCAGCCCCAGCATTTT.

The CDR3 here is CASSSTGSLETQYF. The CDR3 DNA follows: TGCGCCAGCAGCTCAACAGGGAGTTTGGAGACCCAGTACTTC. The rearrangement uses TRBV5-1 and TRBJ2-5; D is perhaps TRBD1 (6 bases). Germline lookup yields CDR1 SGHRS and CDR2 YFSETQ. The CDR3 runs 14 residues. Trimming stripped 3 bases from V and 5 bases from J, with 14 bases between.

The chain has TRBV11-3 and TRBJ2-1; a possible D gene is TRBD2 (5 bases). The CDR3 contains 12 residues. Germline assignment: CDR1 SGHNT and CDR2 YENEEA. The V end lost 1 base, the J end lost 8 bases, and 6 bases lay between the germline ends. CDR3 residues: CASSLAGDEQFF. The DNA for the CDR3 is TGTGCCAGCAGCTTAGCCGGGGATGAGCAGTTCTTC.

CDR3 protein: CASTRTAINNEQFF. CDR3 nucleotide sequence: TGTGCCAGCACCAGGACTGCAATTAACAATGAGCAGTTCTTC. The rearrangement joins TRBV6-5 to TRBJ2-1; possibly TRBD2 for D (5 bases). The V and J ends lost 7 bases and 5 bases respectively, with 15 bases between them. The CDR3 sequence is 14 residues long. CDR1 is MNHEY, CDR2 SVGAGI, per germline.

CDR3 sequence (DNA): TGCGCCAGCAGCCAAATTATACCTCGGGACAGGGAGTCCCTTGGCTACACCTTC. Amino acid sequence: CASSQIIPRDRESLGYTF. V usage is TRBV4-1 and J usage is TRBJ1-2; 9 nucleotides line up with TRBD1. The trim removed 2 bases at V and 7 bases at J, leaving 17 bases unmatched. The CDR3 has 18 residues. Germline-derived CDR1 and CDR2 are MGHRA and YSYEKL.

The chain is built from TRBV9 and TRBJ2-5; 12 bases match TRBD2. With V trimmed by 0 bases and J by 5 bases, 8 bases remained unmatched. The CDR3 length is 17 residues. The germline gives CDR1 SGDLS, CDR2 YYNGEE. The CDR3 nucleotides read TGTGCCAGCAGCGTAGGGGGGACTAGCGGGCTAGGGGAGACCCAGTACTTC. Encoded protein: CASSVGGTSGLGETQYF.

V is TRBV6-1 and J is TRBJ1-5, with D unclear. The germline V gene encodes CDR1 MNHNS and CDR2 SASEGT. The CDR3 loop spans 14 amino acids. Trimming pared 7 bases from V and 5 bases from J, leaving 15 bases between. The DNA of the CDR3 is TGTGCCAGCAACGACGCGGGTATGGATCAGCCCCAGCATTTT. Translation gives CASNDAGMDQPQHF.

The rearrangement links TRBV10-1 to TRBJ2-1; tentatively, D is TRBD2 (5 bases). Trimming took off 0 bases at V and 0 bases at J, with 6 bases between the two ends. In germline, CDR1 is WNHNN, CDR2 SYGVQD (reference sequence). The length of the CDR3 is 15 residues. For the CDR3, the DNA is TGCGCCAGCAGTGAGTCACGGGGCTCCTACAATGAGCAGTTCTTC. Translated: CASSESRGSYNEQFF.

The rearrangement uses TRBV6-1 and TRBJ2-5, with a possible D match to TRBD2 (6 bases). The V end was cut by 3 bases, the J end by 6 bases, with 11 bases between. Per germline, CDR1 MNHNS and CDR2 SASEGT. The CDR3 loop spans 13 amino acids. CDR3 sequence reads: CASSDWREQTQYF. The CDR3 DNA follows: TGTGCCAGCAGTGACTGGAGGGAGCAGACCCAGTACTTC.

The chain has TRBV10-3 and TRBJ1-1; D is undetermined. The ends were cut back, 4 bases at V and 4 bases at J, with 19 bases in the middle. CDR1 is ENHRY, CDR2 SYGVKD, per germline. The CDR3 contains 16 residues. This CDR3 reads CAISAERREFGTEAFF. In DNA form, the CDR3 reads TGTGCCATCAGTGCAGAACGAAGGGAGTTTGGCACTGAAGCTTTCTTT.